This record looks at one T cell receptor (beta chain) sequence and its context. CDR3 length: 17 residues. CDR1 is SGDLS, CDR2 YYNGEE, per germline. V trimming: 0 bases; J trimming: 4 bases; junction bases outside the gene matches: 11. The data derive from a study of blood T cell repertoires in COVID-19. Study summary: The cDNA or gDNA used as material had been derived from T cells, B-cell-depleted T cells, or PBMCs.

TCRdb's copy holds only in-frame clones and misses some; the assay was immunoSEQ multiplex PCR. Of more than 100,000 clones listed, about 86% are singletons. The sequenced material came from peripheral blood. This sequence originates from a woman between 45 and 60 years old with active or convalescent COVID-19. The gene calls are TRBV9 and TRBJ2-3; TRBD1 matches at 7 bases. CDR3: CASSVGLGGVAADTQYF. CDR3 nucleotides: TGTGCCAGCAGCGTAGGATTAGGGGGCGTAGCAGCAGATACGCAGTATTTT.